The 8 T cell receptor beta chains presented below share a single source sample, sequenced in a study of T cell repertoires in cytomegalovirus infection. TCRdb reprocessed the reads via MiXCR and lists one record per CDR3 protein. This sample has some 920,000 distinct CDR3 sequences, with around 29% found just once. These TCRs' antigens remain unknown. The sequenced sample was cultured CD8+ T cells from PBMCs, obtained from culture after CMV antigen stimulation. These TCRs come from a human donor in good health (CMV status not recorded). Some clones in this sample may be carry-over from other donors' samples.

This clonotype was counted between two and nine times. The rearrangement joins TRBV27 to TRBJ2-7, with 8 positions matching TRBD1. Trimming at V came to 6 bases and at J to 2 bases, leaving 9 bases not matched to a gene. CDR1 is MNHEY and CDR2 is SMNVEV in the germline V gene (reference sequence). This CDR3 is built from 15 residues. The CDR3 is CASRPRTGTPYEQYV. As DNA, the CDR3 is TGTGCCAGCAGACCTCGGACAGGGACCCCCTACGAGCAGTACGTC.

This clonotype was seen a handful of times. The genes are TRBV5-6 and TRBJ1-2; D might be TRBD1 (5 bases). The germline gives CDR1 SGHDT, CDR2 YYEEEE. CDR3 size: 16 residues. V gave up 0 bases and J gave up 4 bases, with 16 bases separating them. The CDR3 nucleotides are TGTGCCAGCAGCTTGGGGGGACGGACTGGACCCTATGGCTACACCTTC. It translates to CASSLGGRTGPYGYTF.

This clonotype was observed a handful of times. The rearrangement joins TRBV7-9 to TRBJ2-2, with D maybe TRBD1 (5 bases). Germline-derived CDR1 and CDR2 are SEHNR and FQNEAQ (reference sequence). V lost 7 bases, J lost 4 bases, and 16 bases lay in between. The CDR3 is 15 residues long. The CDR3 reads CASTHLTGGTGELFF. CDR3 DNA sequence: TGTGCCAGCACCCACCTTACAGGTGGCACCGGGGAGCTGTTTTTT. Based on the CDR3 plus reference TRBV7-9 and TRBJ2-2, the full variable domain is DTGVSQNPRHKITKRGQNVTFRCDPISEHNRLYWYRQTLGQGPEFLTYFQNEAQLEKSRLLSDRFSAERPKGSFSTLEIQRTEQGDSAMYLCASTHLTGGTGELFFGEGSRLTVL.

The V call is TRBV10-3, the J call TRBJ1-1, with 7 bases identical to TRBD1. V lost 6 bases, J lost 1 base, and 2 bases stayed unmatched. The germline V gene encodes CDR1 ENHRY and CDR2 SYGVKD. There are 13 residues in the CDR3. The CDR3 region has the DNA TGTGCCATCAGACAGGGGTCGAACACTGAAGCTTTCTTT. Translated: CAIRQGSNTEAFF.

The J gene is TRBJ2-6, the V gene TRBV15, with D possibly being TRBD1 (5 bases). The germline CDR1 and CDR2 sequences are LNHNV and YYDKDF (reference sequence). V lost 7 bases to trimming and J lost 2 bases, with 24 bases between them. The CDR3 is 19 residues long. The CDR3 protein is CATNNKDGHFGAGANVLTF. DNA for the CDR3: TGTGCCACCAACAATAAAGACGGACATTTTGGAGCTGGGGCCAACGTCCTGACTTTC.

This clonotype came up many times. The chain is built from TRBV6-1 and TRBJ2-1; D remains unclear. Germline CDR1 MNHNS, CDR2 SASEGT. The ends were cut back, 0 bases at V and 1 base at J, with 10 bases in the middle. The CDR3 covers 16 residues. The CDR3 loop is CASSEAVFSSYNEQFF. The CDR3, as DNA: TGTGCCAGCAGTGAAGCGGTCTTTTCGTCCTACAATGAGCAGTTCTTC.

This clonotype was detected a few times. For the CDR3, the DNA is TGTGCCAGCAGCCAAGAAGGGTCTGGTACGGGGGGGCCTTTGGACATTCAGTACTTC. Its protein is CASSQEGSGTGGPLDIQYF. This chain links TRBV4-2 with TRBJ2-4, with 8 positions matching TRBD2. V lost 0 bases to trimming and J lost 8 bases; unmatched junction nucleotides: 18. Germline CDR1 and CDR2: LGHNA and YNFKEQ. The CDR3 is made up of 19 amino acids.

The V gene is TRBV7-4, the J gene TRBJ2-3; 9 bases fit TRBD2. CDR1 SGHVT and CDR2 SQSDAQ come from the germline V gene. This CDR3 spans 15 amino acids. J was trimmed by 2 bases and V by 7 bases; bases with no gene match: 7. The CDR3 spells CASMYLAGNTDTQYF. CDR3 DNA sequence: TGTGCCAGCATGTATCTAGCGGGGAACACAGATACGCAGTATTTT.